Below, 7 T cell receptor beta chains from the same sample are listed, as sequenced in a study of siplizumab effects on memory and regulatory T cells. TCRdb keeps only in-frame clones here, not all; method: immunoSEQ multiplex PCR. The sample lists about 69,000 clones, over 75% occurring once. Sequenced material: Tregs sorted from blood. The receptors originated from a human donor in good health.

This CDR3 reads CASSLRDRAGNTIYF. The CDR3 DNA sequence: TGTGCCAGCAGCCTCAGGGACAGAGCTGGAAACACCATATATTTT. The chain uses TRBV11-3 and TRBJ1-3, with TRBD1 identical over 7 bases. Per the germline V gene, CDR1 is SGHNT and CDR2 is YENEEA. The ends lost 5 bases at V and 2 bases at J; junction bases unmatched: 6. The CDR3 consists of 15 residues.

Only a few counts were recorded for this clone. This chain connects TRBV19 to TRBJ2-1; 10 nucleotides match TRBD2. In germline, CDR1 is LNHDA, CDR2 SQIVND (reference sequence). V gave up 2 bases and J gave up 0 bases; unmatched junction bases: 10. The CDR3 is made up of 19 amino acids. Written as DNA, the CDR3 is TGTGCCAGTAGTATACAAACTAGCGGGGCCCTGAACTCCTACAATGAGCAGTTCTTC. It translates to CASSIQTSGALNSYNEQFF.

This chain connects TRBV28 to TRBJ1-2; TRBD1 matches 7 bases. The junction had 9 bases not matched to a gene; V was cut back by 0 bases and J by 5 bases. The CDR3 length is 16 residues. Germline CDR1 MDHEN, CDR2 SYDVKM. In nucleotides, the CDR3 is TGTGCCAGCAGTTTATGGGGTAGGGGGCGCGTGTATGGCTACACCTTC. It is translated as CASSLWGRGRVYGYTF.

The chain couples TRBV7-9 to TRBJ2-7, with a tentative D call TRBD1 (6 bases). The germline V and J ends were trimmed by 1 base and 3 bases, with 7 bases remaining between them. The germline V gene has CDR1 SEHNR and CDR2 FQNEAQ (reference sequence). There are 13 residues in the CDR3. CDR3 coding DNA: TGTGCCAGCAGCTTAGGGGGGCGCTACGAGCAGTACTTC. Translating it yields CASSLGGRYEQYF.

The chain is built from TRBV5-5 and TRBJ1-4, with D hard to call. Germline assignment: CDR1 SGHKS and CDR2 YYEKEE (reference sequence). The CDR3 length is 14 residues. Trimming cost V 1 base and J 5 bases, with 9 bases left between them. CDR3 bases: TGTGCCAGCAGCTTGCAGGTCGGGAATGAAAAACTGTTTTTT. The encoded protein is CASSLQVGNEKLFF.

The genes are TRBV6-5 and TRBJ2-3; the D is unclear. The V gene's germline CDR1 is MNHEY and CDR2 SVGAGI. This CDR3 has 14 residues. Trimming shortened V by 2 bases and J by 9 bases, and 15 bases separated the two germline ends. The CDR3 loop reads CASSYRGRNPTQYF. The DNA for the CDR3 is TGTGCCAGCAGTTACCGCGGACGTAATCCCACGCAGTATTTT.

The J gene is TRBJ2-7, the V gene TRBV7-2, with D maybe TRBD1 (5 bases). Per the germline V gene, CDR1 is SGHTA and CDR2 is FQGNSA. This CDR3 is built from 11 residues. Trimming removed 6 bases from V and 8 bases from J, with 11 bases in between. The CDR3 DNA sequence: TGTGCCAGCAGGGACACGCGCCAGCAGTACTTC. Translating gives CASRDTRQQYF.